The following is a T cell receptor (beta chain) sequence with its context. Its antigen remains unidentified. These data are taken from a study of cytomegalovirus exposure and HLA in healthy donors. The overall study: Unique TCRs numbering around 85 million, obtained from HLA-typed donors, made up an early data release.

Regarding the study as a whole: One cluster of highly shared sequence variants probably arose as a sequencing artifact. Donors belonging to an Asian-associated ancestry cluster reportedly showed fewer N-insertions in productive TCRs than the approximately 690-donor mean, according to what a later analysis found.

The CDR3 runs 16 residues. The V and J ends lost 3 bases and 5 bases respectively, with 19 bases between them. The germline V gene has CDR1 SGHVS and CDR2 FNYEAQ. It was with 60 Vbeta and 13 Jbeta primers that the PCR ran. Here immunoSEQ multiplex PCR was the method, and the copy in TCRdb shows in-frame clones only, minus some. The sample lists roughly 200,000 clones, around 85% occurring once. The sequence derives from a man in his fifties in good health and CMV-seronegative. Sequenced sample: PBMCs. The gene calls are TRBV7-6 and TRBJ1-1, with D perhaps matching TRBD1 (6 bases). The CDR3 loop reads CASSFRNRDGVTEAFF. DNA for the CDR3: TGTGCCAGCAGCTTCCGAAACAGGGATGGGGTGACTGAAGCTTTCTTT. The full variable domain, rest sourced from reference TRBV7-6 and TRBJ1-1, is GAGVSQSPRYKVTKRGQDVALRCDPISGHVSLYWYRQALGQGPEFLTYFNYEAQQDKSGLPNDRFSAERPEGSISTLTIQRTEQRDSAMYRCASSFRNRDGVTEAFFGQGTRLTVV.